This T cell receptor (beta chain) came from a study of patients and donors after allogeneic stem cell transplantation (dated by TCRdb to about 2020). This clonotype was observed a single time. What this receptor recognizes is not known. The sample holds no much larger clone one base away, and base qualities are not on file. A single read makes a weak case. CDR1 SNHLY and CDR2 FYNNEI were looked up in the germline V gene. The CDR3 runs 12 amino acids, cysteine and phenylalanine included. Of all the DNA, just the CDR3 is kept, 36 bases in frame from base 1. V and J are truncated by 6 bases and 2 bases respectively, leaving an intervening sequence of 5 bases. The library was obtained by RT-PCR. The sequencer listed for this sample is NextSeq 550. TCRdb itself trimmed the public reads at Q25 with fastp, ran MiXCR and retained productive beta chains. One record per CDR3 amino acid sequence lists the most common genes and DNA. Present in this sample are 900,000 to 1,000,000 distinct CDR3 sequences, about a sixth of which were seen just once. Of the sample, 6% falls within the top ten clones.

The TCR sequence derives from a human donor who was either an allogeneic HSCT recipient or a stem cell or donor lymphocyte infusion donor (not recorded which). It is not recorded whose cells these are; they may come from a transplant donor. What was sequenced was blood, either unsorted or a sorted T cell fraction (not recorded which). The rearrangement combines TRBV2 with TRBJ1-5, with the D gene not confidently named. The encoded CDR3 is CASRNGNQPQHF. The nucleotides read TGTGCCAGCAGGAACGGCAATCAGCCCCAGCATTTT.